These 3 T cell receptor beta chains share one sample of origin, sequenced in a study of T cell responses to AZD1222 COVID-19 vaccine (TCRdb year 2021). The intended sense of this specimen's time point label: baseline before first vaccination. Library preparation was by the immunoSEQ multiplex PCR assay. TCRdb holds this immuneACCESS table with in-frame rearrangements only. Some clones are missing; in checked studies, unresolved V genes explain under half, and the rest has no known cause. The sample records some 130,000 clones, roughly 90% of which are singletons. The top ten clones comprise 1.5% to 2% of the sample. This sample comprised peripheral blood, obtained on day 0 of AZD1222 vaccination. The receptors here all came from an adult in good health.

The J gene is TRBJ1-1, the V gene TRBV7-9; D is uncertain. V was cut by 4 bases and J by 4 bases, with 13 bases left in between. This CDR3 has 14 residues. Germline V gene data show CDR1 as SEHNR and CDR2 as FQNEAQ (reference sequence). The CDR3 region has the DNA TGTGCCAGCAGCTCGAGACTTGTTGGCACTGAAGCTTTCTTT. Translation: CASSSRLVGTEAFF.

The rearrangement joins TRBV6-5 to TRBJ2-2, with D possibly being TRBD2 (5 bases). Trimming cost V 7 bases and J 6 bases, with 12 bases left between them. CDR3 size: 13 residues. The germline V gene has CDR1 MNHEY and CDR2 SVGAGI. The CDR3 DNA reads TGTGCCAGCACCCAGTCGAGGGCCGGGGAGCTGTTTTTT. It is translated as CASTQSRAGELFF.

V usage is TRBV18 and J usage is TRBJ2-1; maybe TRBD1 (6 bases). There are 15 residues in the CDR3. V was trimmed by 1 base and J by 2 bases, leaving 9 bases between them. Germline CDR1 reads KGHSH; CDR2 reads LQKENI. The CDR3 loop is CASSPLTGTYNEQFF. Written as DNA, the CDR3 is TGTGCCAGCTCACCACTGACAGGAACCTACAATGAGCAGTTCTTC.